Given below is one T cell receptor beta chain in context. These data come from a study of blood T cell repertoires in COVID-19. Study information: The cDNA or gDNA used as material had been derived from T cells, B-cell-depleted T cells, or PBMCs.

Repertoires were generated with immunoSEQ multiplex PCR, while TCRdb's copy carries only in-frame clones and drops some. Among about 190,000 clones listed, 84% were seen once. Recruitment covered 25 or so US areas and drew participants whose ages spanned about 18 to 100 years. V shed 5 bases, J shed 5 bases, and the junction held 2 bases outside the gene matches. Looked up from germline, CDR1 is SGHAT and CDR2 is FQDESV (reference sequence). The CDR3 totals 15 residues. The sequencing input was PBMCs or T cells enriched from blood (not recorded which). This sequence joins TRBV11-1 and TRBJ2-1; 14 nucleotides line up with TRBD2. The TCR sequence derives from a woman between 25 and 40 years old who had been exposed to COVID-19. CDR3 sequence: CASSRTSGGNNEQFF. The DNA for the CDR3 is TGTGCCAGCAGCCGGACTAGCGGGGGGAACAATGAGCAGTTCTTC.